These T cell receptor beta chains were read from a single sample in a study of T-cell memory formation after mild COVID-19. TCRdb processed the 5' RACE reads anew with MiXCR; each CDR3 protein has one entry. The sample has approximately 65,000 distinct CDR3 sequences; 16% are singletons. Sequenced input: PBMCs or a T cell subset sorted from them (not recorded which). The receptors shown here come from an adult woman who had mild COVID-19 (a few samples of this study predate the infection). Cell type and time point are not known. Each CDR3 is given with its conserved first and last residue. A D gene is named only where the DNA matches it firmly.

d_call | v_call | cdr3_length | cdr3_aa
TRBD2 | TRBV7-7 | 18 | CASSSLPWGTSGGNEQFF
- | TRBV15 | 15 | CATSRAQAAADTQYF
TRBD1 | TRBV12-3/TRBV12-4 | 14 | CASSSGGPTDTQYF
- | TRBV6-5 | 13 | CASSPREQETQYF
- | TRBV4-2 | 14 | CASSQELASYEQYF
- | TRBV15 | 13 | CATSSARGSEQYF
TRBD1 | TRBV19 | 15 | CASNLLDSGGTEAFF
- | TRBV7-9 | 14 | CASMGLDADNEQFF
TRBD1 | TRBV7-9 | 14 | CATTQGADPYEQYF
TRBD1 | TRBV7-9 | 15 | CASSSSWDREYGYTF
TRBD1 | TRBV7-3 | 15 | CASSSGQGRLNEQFF
TRBD2 | TRBV30 | 14 | CAWSSSGGADTQYF
TRBD1 | TRBV12-3/TRBV12-4 | 14 | CASSLAGGWETQYF
- | TRBV12-3/TRBV12-4 | 13 | CASSSGDAETQYF
TRBD2 | TRBV27 | 17 | CASSPLLAGGASYEQYF
TRBD2 | TRBV3-1 | 17 | CASSFGLAGGSTDTQYF
- | TRBV19 | 12 | CASSMGGHEQYF
- | TRBV7-6 | 17 | CASSFGNPGTRGTEAFF
TRBD1 | TRBV20-1 | 13 | CSAPTGNLYEQYF
TRBD1 | TRBV24-1 | 17 | CATSDSTGQAPYNEQFF
TRBD1 | TRBV7-9 | 15 | CASSFGTEGVDTQYF
- | TRBV20-1 | 14 | CSALWASSYNEQFF
TRBD1 | TRBV6-4 | 15 | CASSPGTGYWDEQFF
- | TRBV12-3/TRBV12-4 | 13 | CASSLKWSYEQYF
- | TRBV6-2/TRBV6-3 | 14 | CASSYSGGLDIQYF
TRBD2 | TRBV4-2 | 18 | CASSQDQFAGAVTGELFF
- | TRBV5-1 | 16 | CASSSLAFSSYNEQFF
TRBD2 | TRBV2 | 16 | CASRDLGEGIQETQYF
- | TRBV7-9 | 13 | CASSLVGSNEQFF
TRBD1 | TRBV7-6 | 13 | CASSGGTGTEQYF
- | TRBV12-3/TRBV12-4 | 18 | CASSPAAVWPSTNEKLFF
TRBD2 | TRBV11-2 | 17 | CASSLWGSGRTTDTQYF
- | TRBV7-9 | 16 | CASSFNRGMAAYEQYF
- | TRBV6-1 | 12 | CASEQFADTQYF
- | TRBV7-9 | 16 | CASSSTVDSLHYEQFF
- | TRBV29-1 | 13 | CSVEASVTGELFF
- | TRBV6-1 | 13 | CASSEGDNSPLHF
TRBD2 | TRBV7-9 | 20 | CASSSGVGLAGATGASTQYF
TRBD2 | TRBV12-3/TRBV12-4 | 16 | CASSLVAGGPTDTQYF
TRBD1 | TRBV27 | 15 | CASRLDRGRVTEAFF
TRBD2 | TRBV5-6 | 14 | CASSGGESQETQYF
- | TRBV20-1 | 13 | CSAREGYSYEQYF
- | TRBV10-3 | 16 | CAISESHRDSGDTQYF
- | TRBV7-3 | 15 | CASPTSFIGPDTQYF
- | TRBV7-3 | 13 | CASSPRMNTEAFF
TRBD1 | TRBV30 | 14 | CAWGTGLPPYEQYF
TRBD2 | TRBV6-5 | 17 | CASSGTSGGARTGELFF